A single T cell receptor (beta chain) is shown here with its context. This record belongs to a study of OX40 agonist ivuxolimab in advanced cancers. Study-level information: Three patients got partial responses; one had hepatocellular carcinoma and two had cutaneous melanoma.

The CDR3 has 15 amino acids. Germline trimming cut 2 bases from V and 2 bases from J; bases unmatched to any gene: 3. CDR1 SGDLS and CDR2 YYNGEE come from the germline V gene. Blood sampling was done at baseline, cycle 4 day 1, and cycle 7 day 1. The method was immunoSEQ multiplex PCR; TCRdb's version includes in-frame clones alone and lacks a portion of them. The top ten hold 26% of the sample, which has about 18,000 clones, roughly 70% seen once. This rearrangement joins TRBV9 to TRBJ2-1, with TRBD2 identical over 8 bases. The source is an adult with an advanced solid tumor such as melanoma, head and neck, liver or kidney cancer. Source: CD4+ or CD8+ T cells sorted from blood, taken in a trial of the OX40 agonist ivuxolimab. The CDR3 DNA follows: TGTGCCAGCAGCGTCGGCGGGAGGCCCTACAATGAGCAGTTCTTC. Residues: CASSVGGRPYNEQFF.